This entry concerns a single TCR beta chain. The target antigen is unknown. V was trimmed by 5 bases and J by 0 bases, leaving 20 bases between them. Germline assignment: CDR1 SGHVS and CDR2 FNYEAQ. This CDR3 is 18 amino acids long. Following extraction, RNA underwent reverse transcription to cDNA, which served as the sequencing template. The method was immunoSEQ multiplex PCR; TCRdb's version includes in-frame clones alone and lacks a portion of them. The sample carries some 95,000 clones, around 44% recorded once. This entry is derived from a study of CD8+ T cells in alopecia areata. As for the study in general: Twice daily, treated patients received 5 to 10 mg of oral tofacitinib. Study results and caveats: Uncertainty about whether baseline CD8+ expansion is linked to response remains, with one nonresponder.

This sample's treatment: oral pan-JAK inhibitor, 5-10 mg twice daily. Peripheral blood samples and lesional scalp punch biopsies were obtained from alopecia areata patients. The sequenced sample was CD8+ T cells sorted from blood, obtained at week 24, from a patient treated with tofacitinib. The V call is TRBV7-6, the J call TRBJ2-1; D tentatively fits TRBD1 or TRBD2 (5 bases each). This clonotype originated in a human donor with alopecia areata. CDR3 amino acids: CASSHPRDEGISYNEQFF. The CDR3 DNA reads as TGTGCCAGCAGCCACCCCAGGGACGAGGGGATCTCCTACAATGAGCAGTTCTTC.